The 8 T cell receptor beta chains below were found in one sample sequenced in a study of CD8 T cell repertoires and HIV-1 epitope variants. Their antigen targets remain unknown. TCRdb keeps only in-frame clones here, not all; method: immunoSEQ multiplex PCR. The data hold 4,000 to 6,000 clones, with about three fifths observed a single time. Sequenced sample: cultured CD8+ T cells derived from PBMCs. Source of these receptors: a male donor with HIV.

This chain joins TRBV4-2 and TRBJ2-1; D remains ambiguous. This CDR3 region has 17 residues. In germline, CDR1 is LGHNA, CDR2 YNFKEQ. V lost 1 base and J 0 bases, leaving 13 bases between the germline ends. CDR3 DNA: TGTGCCAGCAGCCAAGTTGGCCTAGTTGGCTCCTACAATGAGCAGTTCTTC. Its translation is CASSQVGLVGSYNEQFF.

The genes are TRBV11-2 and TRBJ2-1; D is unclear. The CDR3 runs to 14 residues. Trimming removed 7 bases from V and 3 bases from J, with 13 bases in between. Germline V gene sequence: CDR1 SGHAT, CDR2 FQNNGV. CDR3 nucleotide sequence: TGTGCCAGCACCCCCGCGTCAGTCTACAATGAGCAGTTCTTC. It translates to CASTPASVYNEQFF.

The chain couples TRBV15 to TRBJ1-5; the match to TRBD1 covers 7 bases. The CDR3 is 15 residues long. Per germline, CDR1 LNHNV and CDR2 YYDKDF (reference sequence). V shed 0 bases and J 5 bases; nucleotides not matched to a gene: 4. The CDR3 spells CATSRDDRVDQPQHF. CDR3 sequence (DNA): TGTGCCACCAGCAGAGATGACAGGGTAGATCAGCCCCAGCATTTT.

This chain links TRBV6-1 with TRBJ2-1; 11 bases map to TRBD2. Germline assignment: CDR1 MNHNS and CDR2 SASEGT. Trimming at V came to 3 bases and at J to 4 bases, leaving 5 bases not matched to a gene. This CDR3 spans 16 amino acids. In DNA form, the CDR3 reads TGTGCCAGCAGTGAGTGGCTAGCGGGAGGTTACAATGAGCAGTTCTTC. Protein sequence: CASSEWLAGGYNEQFF.

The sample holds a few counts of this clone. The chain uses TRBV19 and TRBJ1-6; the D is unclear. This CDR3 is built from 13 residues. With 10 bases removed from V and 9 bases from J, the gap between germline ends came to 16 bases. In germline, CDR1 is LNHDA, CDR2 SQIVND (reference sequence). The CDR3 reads CATLADGSSPLHF. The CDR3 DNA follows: TGTGCCACCCTGGCAGACGGGAGTTCACCCCTCCACTTT.

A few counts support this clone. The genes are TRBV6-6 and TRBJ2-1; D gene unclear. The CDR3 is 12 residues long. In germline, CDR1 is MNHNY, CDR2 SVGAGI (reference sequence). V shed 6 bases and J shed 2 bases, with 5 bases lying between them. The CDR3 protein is CASSRPYNEQFF. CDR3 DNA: TGTGCCAGCAGCCGACCCTACAATGAGCAGTTCTTC.

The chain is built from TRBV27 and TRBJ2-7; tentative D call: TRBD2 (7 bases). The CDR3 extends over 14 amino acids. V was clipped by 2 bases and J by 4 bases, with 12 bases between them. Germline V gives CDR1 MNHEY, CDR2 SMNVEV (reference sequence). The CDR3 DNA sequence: TGTGCCAGCAGTTTAGGGGGGGGCCAGTACGAGCAGTACTTC. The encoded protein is CASSLGGGQYEQYF.

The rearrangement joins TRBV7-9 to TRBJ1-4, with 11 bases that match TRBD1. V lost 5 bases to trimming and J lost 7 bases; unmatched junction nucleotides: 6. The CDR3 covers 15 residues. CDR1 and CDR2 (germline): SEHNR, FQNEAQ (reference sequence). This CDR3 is CASSLRTGGSEKLFF. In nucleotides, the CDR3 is TGTGCCAGCAGCCTAAGGACAGGGGGCAGTGAAAAACTGTTTTTT.